The TCR beta chain described here comes from a study of spatial heterogeneity in lung cancer. TCRdb reprocessed the 5' RACE reads with MiXCR, giving one entry per CDR3 protein. There are 8,200 or so distinct CDR3 sequences in the sample; approximately 9.8% occur only once, and approximately 24% lies in the top ten. V shed 5 bases and J shed 5 bases, with 12 bases lying between them. From germline, CDR1 is MNHEY and CDR2 SVGAGI. CDR3 size: 14 residues. Specified time point: sample taken at primary tumor resection. The donor population consisted of just over 70 patients with untreated, early-stage non-small cell lung cancer. Without sorting, whole RNA was sequenced from tumor, nontumor lung or frozen PBMC. This clonotype was seen at least ten times.

Specimen: normal lung tissue next to the tumor, collected at surgery. The chain recombines TRBV6-5 with TRBJ1-4; D perhaps matches TRBD1 (5 bases). The clonotype comes from a male donor with early-stage non-small cell lung cancer. CDR3 protein: CASSRTGGNEKLFF. In DNA form, the CDR3 reads TGTGCCAGCAGTAGGACTGGGGGAAATGAAAAACTGTTTTTT.